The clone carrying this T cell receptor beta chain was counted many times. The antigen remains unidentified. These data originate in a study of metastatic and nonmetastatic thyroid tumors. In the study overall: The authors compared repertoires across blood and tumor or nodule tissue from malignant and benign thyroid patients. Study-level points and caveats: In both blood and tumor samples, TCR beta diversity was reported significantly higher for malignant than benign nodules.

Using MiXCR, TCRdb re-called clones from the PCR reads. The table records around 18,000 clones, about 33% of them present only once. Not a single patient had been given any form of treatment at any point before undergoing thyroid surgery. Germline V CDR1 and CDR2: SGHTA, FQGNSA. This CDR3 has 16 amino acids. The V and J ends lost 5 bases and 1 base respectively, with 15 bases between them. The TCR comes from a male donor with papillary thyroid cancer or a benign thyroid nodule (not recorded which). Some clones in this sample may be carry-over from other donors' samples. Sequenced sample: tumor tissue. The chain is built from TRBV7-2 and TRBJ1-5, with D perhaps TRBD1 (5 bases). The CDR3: CASSAGGVGSNQPQHF. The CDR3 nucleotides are TGTGCCAGCAGCGCCGGGGGGGTCGGGAGCAATCAGCCCCAGCATTTT.